This T cell receptor (beta chain) is drawn from a study of STAT3 mutations in large granular lymphocyte leukemia. Findings and caveats of the study: Every T-cell large granular lymphocyte leukemia patient had at least one immunodominant TCR beta clonotype. TCR clonotype switching after therapy occurred in about 30% of the 18 patients.

TCRdb's copy holds only in-frame clones and misses some; the assay was immunoSEQ multiplex PCR. Of tens of thousands of clones in the sample, 70% to 90% were seen once. CDR3 length: 14 residues. The V gene's germline CDR1 is GTSNPN and CDR2 SVGIG (reference sequence). The V segment lost 1 base and the J segment 8 bases; nucleotides outside the gene matches: 6. About this clone itself: Its target is not known.

The sequence came from a man aged 60 to 75 with T-cell large granular lymphocyte leukemia. Some clones in this sample may be carry-over from other donors' samples. The chain carries TRBV30 and TRBJ1-5; 9 bases align to TRBD1. The sample was peripheral blood mononuclear cells. CDR3 DNA: TGTGCCTGGAGTGGACAGGGGGGATGGAAGCCCCAGCATTTT. This encodes CAWSGQGGWKPQHF.